One sample yielded the 21 T cell receptor beta chains listed below, sequenced in a study of human T cells and chemical hapten exposure. The time point denotes: pre-sensitization, week 0. Treatment given: therapeutic diphenylcyclopropenone sensitization with weekly scalp DPC. MiXCR was run by TCRdb on the RACE reads, yielding one entry per CDR3 protein. The data show about 380,000 distinct CDR3 sequences, roughly 5.3% seen once. The source was whole blood, collected in connection with sensitization to the hapten diphenylcyclopropenone (DPC). The source is a woman aged 50 to 60 with alopecia areata. Some clones in this sample may be carry-over from other donors' samples.

In this sample, this clonotype turned up many times. This rearrangement joins TRBV29-1 to TRBJ2-2, with D possibly being TRBD1 (5 bases). Trimming removed 5 bases from V and 8 bases from J, with 9 bases in between. The CDR3 totals 11 residues. Germline V CDR1 and CDR2: SQVTM, ANQGSEA. The CDR3 is CSVFQGGELFF. The DNA for the CDR3 is TGCAGCGTTTTCCAGGGAGGGGAGCTGTTTTTT.

This clonotype appeared a few times. V and J are TRBV20-1 and TRBJ2-2; D unresolved. There are 13 residues in the CDR3. From germline, CDR1 is DFQATT and CDR2 SNEGSKA (reference sequence). Trimming stripped 4 bases from V and 3 bases from J, with 9 bases between. Here the CDR3 reads CSAIDTYTGELFF. The CDR3 DNA reads TGCAGTGCTATAGACACCTACACCGGGGAGCTGTTTTTT.

The rearrangement uses TRBV9 and TRBJ2-7, with TRBD2 identical over 12 bases. The length of the CDR3 is 15 residues. Germline CDR1 is SGDLS and CDR2 is YYNGEE. Trimming at V came to 2 bases and at J to 7 bases, leaving 7 bases not matched to a gene. CDR3 nucleotides: TGTGCCAGCAGCGTTGGGACTAGCGGGCCGGGAGAGCAGTACTTC. Translation gives CASSVGTSGPGEQYF.

This clonotype has just a few counts. CDR3 coding DNA: TGTGCCACCAGTGACTTCGGACAGGGGCGGACCGGGGAGCTGTTTTTT. It codes for CATSDFGQGRTGELFF. V and J are TRBV24-1 and TRBJ2-2; TRBD1 agrees at 9 bases. Per the germline V gene, CDR1 is KGHDR and CDR2 is SFDVKD. The V gene end was trimmed by 4 bases and the J gene end by 5 bases; junction bases not matched to a gene: 7. The CDR3 contains 16 residues.

This clonotype was seen more than once but under ten times. This chain links TRBV6-6 with TRBJ1-1; 9 positions match TRBD1. This CDR3 region has 15 residues. The germline gives CDR1 MNHNY, CDR2 SVGAGI (reference sequence). Unmatched junction bases numbered 6, after V lost 5 bases and J lost 2 bases. CDR3 region: CASSTPGQGNTEAFF. DNA for the CDR3: TGTGCCAGCAGTACTCCGGGACAGGGTAACACTGAAGCTTTCTTT.

The sample holds many counts of this clonotype. This rearrangement joins TRBV7-9 to TRBJ1-6; 9 bases are a match to TRBD1. Germline loops: CDR1 SEHNR, CDR2 FQNEAQ (reference sequence). With 4 bases clipped from V and 3 bases from J, the junction kept 1 base outside the gene matches. The CDR3 runs to 15 residues. CDR3 loop: CASSSTGGYNSPLHF. CDR3 DNA sequence: TGTGCCAGCAGCTCGACAGGGGGCTATAATTCACCCCTCCACTTT. The complete variable domain, with remaining parts taken from reference TRBV7-9 and TRBJ1-6, reads DTGVSQNPRHKITKRGQNVTFRCDPISEHNRLYWYRQTLGQGPEFLTYFQNEAQLEKSRLLSDRFSAERPKGSFSTLEIQRTEQGDSAMYLCASSSTGGYNSPLHFGNGTRLTVT.

This clonotype has only a few counts. V gene TRBV20-1 combines with J gene TRBJ2-3; no definite D call. The CDR3 loop spans 13 amino acids. V lost 3 bases, J lost 6 bases, and 13 bases lay in between. Germline CDR1 is DFQATT and CDR2 is SNEGSKA (reference sequence). This CDR3 reads CSASGPGEDTQYF. The CDR3 DNA sequence: TGCAGTGCTAGTGGGCCGGGCGAGGATACGCAGTATTTT.

This sequence joins TRBV4-1 and TRBJ2-1, with D perhaps assigned TRBD1 or TRBD2 (5 bases each). V lost 3 bases to trimming and J lost 12 bases, with 24 bases between them. CDR1 and CDR2 (germline): MGHRA, YSYEKL. There are 16 residues in the CDR3. Written as DNA, the CDR3 is TGCGCCAGCAGCCAGATCGGGACCGGGACCGTCGGTGCGCAGTTCTTC. Translation: CASSQIGTGTVGAQFF.

This sequence joins TRBV20-1 and TRBJ1-4; no reliable D call. Trimming removed 6 bases at V and 0 bases at J, with 11 bases between. CDR3 length: 14 residues. Germline-derived CDR1 and CDR2 are DFQATT and SNEGSKA (reference sequence). For the CDR3, the DNA is TGCAGTGCCACCGAGATCGCAACTAATGAAAAACTGTTTTTT. As protein: CSATEIATNEKLFF.

There are many counts of this clonotype. The V and J genes are TRBV9 and TRBJ1-1, with D unresolved. The CDR3 is made up of 14 amino acids. V was pared by 3 bases and J by 2 bases, with 11 bases between. Germline CDR1 is SGDLS and CDR2 is YYNGEE. The CDR3 bases are TGTGCCAGCAGCGCGGGAGTGACCAACACTGAAGCTTTCTTT. Encoded protein: CASSAGVTNTEAFF.

This clonotype was counted many times. The chain has TRBV24-1 and TRBJ2-7; D may be TRBD2 (7 bases). CDR1 is KGHDR, CDR2 SFDVKD, per germline. CDR3 length: 15 residues. Trimming removed 4 bases at V and 6 bases at J, with 18 bases between. The CDR3 loop reads CATSDQRGARSEQYF. The CDR3 region has the DNA TGTGCCACCAGTGACCAACGGGGGGCGCGGAGCGAGCAGTACTTC.

The chain is built from TRBV6-2 or TRBV6-3 and TRBJ2-2; 8 bases agree with TRBD1. Losses at the gene ends were 5 bases for V and 6 bases for J; bases not matched to a gene: 8. The CDR3 has 15 amino acids. Germline V lookup: CDR1 MNHEY, CDR2 SVGEGT. CDR3 region: CASSPRTGIAGELFF. The CDR3 DNA is TGTGCCAGCAGTCCCAGGACAGGGATCGCCGGGGAGCTGTTTTTT.

There are many counts of this clonotype. The chain is built from TRBV5-1 and TRBJ2-5; maybe TRBD2 (5 bases). CDR3 size: 15 residues. V was pared by 4 bases and J by 5 bases, with 18 bases between. The germline V gene has CDR1 SGHRS and CDR2 YFSETQ. The DNA of the CDR3 is TGCGCCAGCAGCCTACGGGCCGGGGTAGAGGAGACCCAGTACTTC. Amino acid sequence: CASSLRAGVEETQYF.

V and J are TRBV28 and TRBJ2-7; D call uncertain. The germline CDR1 and CDR2 sequences are MDHEN and SYDVKM. This CDR3 spans 13 amino acids. With 3 bases removed from V and 3 bases from J, the gap between germline ends came to 9 bases. In DNA, the CDR3 is TGTGCCAGCAGTTTTGACTCGCTCTACGAGCAGTACTTC. Translation gives CASSFDSLYEQYF.

This clonotype occurred a few times. The chain carries TRBV6-6 and TRBJ2-7; 8 nucleotides align to TRBD2. Germline V gene data show CDR1 as MNHNY and CDR2 as SVGAGI (reference sequence). V shed 2 bases and J 11 bases; nucleotides not matched to a gene: 8. CDR3 length: 13 residues. Here the CDR3 reads CASSYQKAGAEYF. The CDR3 region has the DNA TGTGCCAGCAGTTACCAAAAAGCGGGAGCAGAGTACTTC.

A few counts support this clonotype. This sequence joins TRBV3-1 and TRBJ1-5, with 7 bases that match TRBD1. Unmatched junction bases numbered 7, after V lost 5 bases and J lost 3 bases. The CDR3 spans 15 residues. The germline V gene encodes CDR1 LGHDT and CDR2 YNNKEL (reference sequence). CDR3 protein: CASSSGQPHNQPQHF. CDR3 sequence (DNA): TGTGCCAGCAGCTCGGGACAGCCACACAATCAGCCCCAGCATTTT. Using reference TRBV3-1 and TRBJ1-5 for the parts outside the CDR3, the full variable domain is DTAVSQTPKYLVTQMGNDKSIKCEQNLGHDTMYWYKQDSKKFLKIMFSYNNKELIINETVPNRFSPKSPDKAHLNLHINSLELGDSAVYFCASSSGQPHNQPQHFGDGTRLSIL.

This clonotype showed up just once. The V gene is TRBV5-1, the J gene TRBJ1-3, with a weak D call TRBD1 (5 bases). Trimming removed 4 bases from V and 7 bases from J, with 12 bases in between. Per germline, CDR1 SGHRS and CDR2 YFSETQ. The CDR3 extends over 13 amino acids. The CDR3, as DNA: TGCGCCAGCAGCACGGACATGGCGAACACCATATATTTT. Its translation is CASSTDMANTIYF.

The CDR3 sequence is CASSESGGTEAFF. CDR3 nucleotide sequence: TGCGCCAGCAGTGAATCTGGGGGGACTGAAGCTTTCTTT. The gene calls are TRBV10-2 and TRBJ1-1, with D perhaps TRBD1 (5 bases). V was pared by 3 bases and J by 5 bases, with 10 bases between. The CDR3 runs 13 residues. Germline values: CDR1 WSHSY, CDR2 SAAADI.

V is TRBV15 and J is TRBJ2-1; 9 bases match TRBD2. Unmatched junction bases numbered 5, after V lost 0 bases and J lost 14 bases. Germline values: CDR1 LNHNV, CDR2 YYDKDF (reference sequence). The CDR3 runs to 13 residues. CDR3 coding DNA: TGTGCCACCAGCAGAGAAGCGGGGGGTTGGAAGTTCTTC. As protein: CATSREAGGWKFF. The full variable domain, in which reference TRBV15 and TRBJ2-1 provide the parts outside the CDR3, is DAMVIQNPRYQVTQFGKPVTLSCSQTLNHNVMYWYQQKSSQAPKLLFHYYDKDFNNEADTPDNFQSRRPNTSFCFLDIRSPGLGDTAMYLCATSREAGGWKFFGPGTRLTVL.

There are many counts of this clonotype. The rearrangement links TRBV9 to TRBJ2-6; D uncertain. This CDR3 spans 15 amino acids. The germline V gene has CDR1 SGDLS and CDR2 YYNGEE. The V gene lost 4 bases and the J gene lost 1 base, with 9 bases spanning the gap. The CDR3 protein is CASSRPVSGANVLTF. In DNA form, the CDR3 reads TGTGCCAGCAGCCGCCCGGTGTCTGGGGCCAACGTCCTGACTTTC.

This clonotype was counted ten times or more. The CDR3 region has the DNA TGTGCCAGCAGCCAAGGGGCTAGCGGGAGGGCCGTAACAGATACGCAGTATTTT. Translated: CASSQGASGRAVTDTQYF. J is TRBJ2-3 and V is TRBV3-1, with 12 bases lining up with TRBD2. Germline CDR1 reads LGHDT; CDR2 reads YNNKEL (reference sequence). The CDR3 is 18 residues long. Trimming at V came to 1 base and at J to 3 bases, leaving 8 bases not matched to a gene.